The 31 T cell receptor beta chains below were found in one sample sequenced in a study of CD8+CD57+ T cells in acquired aplastic anemia. Both TCR beta VDJ combination and CDR3 sequence profiling were carried out. Genomic DNA was the template for this profiling. TCRdb processed the reads anew with MiXCR; each CDR3 protein has one entry. Of 200,000 or so distinct CDR3 sequences listed, less than 60% were seen once; the top ten hold 15% to 20%. In patients chosen for sequencing, flow cytometry had shown CD8+CD57+ cell expansion. Input material: sorted CD4+, CD8+, or CD8+CD57+ T cells (not recorded which) from PBMCs. These receptors all stem from a human donor with aplastic anemia.

In its sample, this clonotype was seen many times. The chain couples TRBV7-8 to TRBJ1-1; D remains unclear. The germline CDR1 and CDR2 sequences are SGHVS and FQNEAQ. With 1 base removed from V and 1 base from J, the gap between germline ends came to 4 bases. This CDR3 has 13 amino acids. The CDR3 DNA reads as TGTGCCAGCAGCTTAGACAGGAACACTGAAGCTTTCTTT. Residues: CASSLDRNTEAFF.

This clonotype was seen only once. The rearrangement uses TRBV20-1 and TRBJ2-3, with 8 nucleotides matching TRBD1. The germline V gene encodes CDR1 DFQATT and CDR2 SNEGSKA (reference sequence). Trimming took 3 bases from V and 1 from J; bases not matched to a gene: 9. The CDR3 is 16 amino acids. The CDR3 coding sequence is TGCAGTGCTAGTGGGCCAGGGGGCGAGGGCACAGATACGCAGTATTTT. Translation gives CSASGPGGEGTDTQYF.

This clonotype was observed many times. The gene calls are TRBV20-1 and TRBJ1-5; 9 nucleotides align to TRBD1. CDR1 is DFQATT and CDR2 is SNEGSKA in the germline V gene (reference sequence). V dropped 3 bases and J dropped 5; count of bases not matched to a gene: 8. The CDR3 extends over 15 amino acids. This chain's CDR3 is CSARREQGADQPQHF. Here the CDR3 DNA reads TGCAGTGCTAGGCGAGAACAGGGGGCCGATCAGCCCCAGCATTTT.

The chain combines TRBV24-1 with TRBJ1-5; no firm D call. The CDR3 totals 17 residues. V lost 6 bases and J 2 bases, leaving 19 bases between the germline ends. Per the germline V gene, CDR1 is KGHDR and CDR2 is SFDVKD. The CDR3, as DNA: TGTGCCACCAGTCCCTCCCGGGCGGTTTTCGGCAATCAGCCCCAGCATTTT. Protein: CATSPSRAVFGNQPQHF.

The rearrangement links TRBV20-1 to TRBJ2-1; 7 nucleotides align to TRBD1. The V gene's germline CDR1 is DFQATT and CDR2 SNEGSKA (reference sequence). The CDR3 totals 17 residues. Germline trimming cut 3 bases from V and 4 bases from J; bases unmatched to any gene: 15. The CDR3 DNA follows: TGCAGTGCTAGCTACAGGACACCGGGACAGTTTTACAATGAGCAGTTCTTC. Its translation is CSASYRTPGQFYNEQFF.

In its sample, this clonotype was seen once. This sequence may be a read error, since a much larger clone differs from it by one base. CDR3 in amino acids: CASSGYSGRAGELFF. Here the CDR3 DNA reads TGTGCCAGCAGCGGGTACAGTGGGAGGGCCGGGGAGCTGTTTTTT. The chain uses TRBV7-2 and TRBJ2-2; 7 nucleotides line up with TRBD2. Germline assignment: CDR1 SGHTA and CDR2 FQGNSA. V gave up 5 bases and J gave up 6 bases; unmatched junction bases: 9. The CDR3 has 15 residues.

This clonotype has at least ten counts. The CDR3 loop is CASSLGQLAGGVNEQFF. The CDR3 region has the DNA TGTGCCAGCAGCTTAGGCCAACTAGCGGGGGGGGTCAATGAGCAGTTCTTC. The chain carries TRBV7-8 and TRBJ2-1, with 13 bases lining up with TRBD2. V shed 1 base and J 6 bases; nucleotides not matched to a gene: 6. Germline lookup yields CDR1 SGHVS and CDR2 FQNEAQ. The CDR3 extends over 17 amino acids.

This clonotype showed up many times. The V call is TRBV5-1, the J call TRBJ2-2; 7 nucleotides match TRBD1. Germline CDR1 reads SGHRS; CDR2 reads YFSETQ. The CDR3 runs to 14 residues. Unmatched junction bases numbered 7, after V lost 4 bases and J lost 7 bases. The CDR3 DNA reads as TGCGCCAGCAGCCGGGACAGCATCGGCGGGGAGCTGTTTTTT. Amino acids: CASSRDSIGGELFF.

In its sample, this clonotype was seen many times. The rearrangement joins TRBV10-2 to TRBJ1-5; 8 bases match TRBD1. CDR3 size: 13 residues. V was clipped by 8 bases and J by 4 bases; unmatched bases: 4. Germline values: CDR1 WSHSY, CDR2 SAAADI. The CDR3 bases are TGCGCCAGCGGGGACAGGAGAAATCAGCCCCAGCATTTT. Protein: CASGDRRNQPQHF.

This clonotype was seen ten or more times. This CDR3 is CASNQAGEQNEQFF. The CDR3 region has the DNA TGCGCCAGCAACCAAGCGGGGGAACAAAATGAGCAGTTCTTC. The chain combines TRBV5-1 with TRBJ2-1, with 8 bases aligning to TRBD2. The CDR3 runs to 14 residues. Germline CDR1 is SGHRS and CDR2 is YFSETQ. V shed 6 bases, J shed 7 bases, and the junction held 9 bases outside the gene matches.

This clonotype was counted a few times. The chain links TRBV28 to TRBJ2-3; maybe TRBD2 (5 bases). V lost 5 bases and J lost 6, with 9 bases in between. Germline CDR1 is MDHEN and CDR2 is SYDVKM. The CDR3 has 12 amino acids. The CDR3 protein is CASSPRRDTQYF. The DNA for the CDR3 is TGTGCCAGCAGTCCGCGGAGGGATACGCAGTATTTT.

This chain uses TRBV10-3 with TRBJ1-1, with 8 positions matching TRBD1. J was trimmed by 3 bases and V by 10 bases; bases with no gene match: 16. The CDR3 spans 16 residues. Germline-derived CDR1 and CDR2 are ENHRY and SYGVKD. The CDR3 bases are TGTGCCAGTACTGACAGGGGTGGATGGGGCGACACTGAAGCTTTCTTT. As protein: CASTDRGGWGDTEAFF.

This clonotype came up many times. The V and J genes are TRBV2 and TRBJ1-1, with TRBD1 as a possible D gene (5 bases). Germline CDR1 and CDR2: SNHLY and FYNNEI. The CDR3 runs to 14 residues. V was pared by 8 bases and J by 1 base, with 14 bases between. The CDR3 sequence: CASGLAQGNTEAFF. CDR3 bases: TGTGCCAGCGGCTTGGCCCAGGGGAACACTGAAGCTTTCTTT.

This clonotype was observed at least ten times. CDR3 sequence: CASSPHRVWTNTGELFF. The DNA for the CDR3 is TGTGCCAGCAGCCCGCATCGGGTCTGGACCAACACCGGGGAGCTGTTTTTT. The chain has TRBV7-8 and TRBJ2-2; no reliable D call. Trimming shortened V by 5 bases and J by 2 bases, and 18 bases separated the two germline ends. CDR1 and CDR2 (germline): SGHVS, FQNEAQ. This CDR3 spans 17 amino acids. The full variable domain, rest sourced from reference TRBV7-8 and TRBJ2-2, is GAGVSQSPRYKVAKRGQDVALRCDPISGHVSLFWYQQALGQGPEFLTYFQNEAQLDKSGLPSDRFFAERPEGSVSTLKIQRTQQEDSAVYLCASSPHRVWTNTGELFFGEGSRLTVL.

The V call is TRBV5-6, the J call TRBJ1-5; 7 bases map to TRBD1. J gave up 0 bases and V 0 bases, and 12 bases lay outside the gene matches. CDR3 length equals 19 residues. Germline CDR1 SGHDT, CDR2 YYEEEE. CDR3 residues: CASSLELDRADYSNQPQHF. The CDR3 nucleotides are TGTGCCAGCAGCTTGGAGCTAGACAGGGCCGATTATAGCAATCAGCCCCAGCATTTT.

The sample holds a few counts of this clonotype. The chain has TRBV11-3 and TRBJ2-2; D perhaps matches TRBD2 (6 bases). V dropped 8 bases and J dropped 8 bases, with 24 bases sitting between them. Germline CDR1 is SGHNT and CDR2 is YENEEA. CDR3 size: 16 residues. The chain's CDR3 is CASARSRDSATGELFF. As DNA, the CDR3 is TGTGCCAGCGCCCGTTCCCGGGACTCAGCGACGGGGGAGCTGTTTTTT.

The chain employs TRBV7-2 and TRBJ2-5; D may be TRBD2 (5 bases). The germline V gene has CDR1 SGHTA and CDR2 FQGNSA. CDR3 length: 13 amino acids. The V and J ends lost 2 bases and 3 bases respectively, with 7 bases between them. CDR3 DNA: TGTGCCAGCAGCTTAATGCGGGAAGAGACCCAGTACTTC. Residues: CASSLMREETQYF.

V gene TRBV19 combines with J gene TRBJ2-7; 7 nucleotides line up with TRBD1. CDR3 length equals 13 residues. V shed 5 bases and J 5 bases; nucleotides not matched to a gene: 6. Germline assignment: CDR1 LNHDA and CDR2 SQIVND (reference sequence). Here the CDR3 DNA reads TGTGCCAGTAGTCAACAGGGGTTGCACGAGCAGTACTTC. It encodes CASSQQGLHEQYF.

This clonotype has only one observation. This sequence joins TRBV20-1 and TRBJ1-2; 10 bases line up with TRBD1. The germline gives CDR1 DFQATT, CDR2 SNEGSKA (reference sequence). This CDR3 region has 16 residues. The V gene end was trimmed by 6 bases and the J gene end by 4 bases; junction bases not matched to a gene: 14. This chain's CDR3 is CSAYGTGDVSSYGYTF. In nucleotides, the CDR3 is TGCAGTGCATATGGGACAGGGGACGTCTCGAGCTATGGCTACACCTTC.

This clonotype was counted many times. The rearrangement joins TRBV6-6 to TRBJ2-3; 8 bases map to TRBD1. The CDR3 sequence is 15 residues long. Losses at the gene ends were 4 bases for V and 1 base for J; bases not matched to a gene: 4. Germline CDR1 MNHNY, CDR2 SVGAGI (reference sequence). The CDR3 coding sequence is TGTGCCAGCAGTTCCGGACAGGGACGCACAGATACGCAGTATTTT. This translates into CASSSGQGRTDTQYF.

This clonotype has ten or more counts. The chain carries TRBV6-1 and TRBJ1-5, with D unresolved. The CDR3 is 14 amino acids. Trimming shortened V by 3 bases and J by 4 bases, and 10 bases separated the two germline ends. Germline lookup yields CDR1 MNHNS and CDR2 SASEGT. The CDR3 bases are TGTGCCAGCAGTGATGGCGGGAGGAATCAGCCCCAGCATTTT. Its translation: CASSDGGRNQPQHF.

The sample holds many counts of this clonotype. The J gene is TRBJ1-4, the V gene TRBV7-8, with a weak D call TRBD1 (6 bases). CDR1 and CDR2 from the germline V gene are SGHVS and FQNEAQ. With 5 bases removed from V and 4 bases from J, the gap between germline ends came to 14 bases. There are 15 residues in the CDR3. CDR3 region: CASSIHRALNEKLFF. In DNA, the CDR3 is TGTGCCAGCAGCATCCACAGGGCCCTTAATGAAAAACTGTTTTTT. Looking up the rest from reference TRBV7-8 and TRBJ1-4 gives the full variable domain: GAGVSQSPRYKVAKRGQDVALRCDPISGHVSLFWYQQALGQGPEFLTYFQNEAQLDKSGLPSDRFFAERPEGSVSTLKIQRTQQEDSAVYLCASSIHRALNEKLFFGSGTQLSVL.

The chain uses TRBV10-3 and TRBJ1-6, with 9 nucleotides matching TRBD1. The germline V gene encodes CDR1 ENHRY and CDR2 SYGVKD. This CDR3 is 12 amino acids long. With V trimmed by 3 bases and J by 14 bases, 2 bases remained unmatched. CDR3 bases: TGTGCCATCAGTGATCGACAGGGGGCCCTCCACTTT. Translation: CAISDRQGALHF.

This clonotype has only a few counts. This chain links TRBV24-1 with TRBJ2-5, with TRBD1 as a possible D gene (6 bases). V lost 2 bases and J lost 2, with 14 bases in between. Germline V gene sequence: CDR1 KGHDR, CDR2 SFDVKD. The length of the CDR3 is 16 residues. DNA for the CDR3: TGTGCCACCAGTGATTCGTCGCAGGGGAAACAAGAGACCCAGTACTTC. As protein: CATSDSSQGKQETQYF.

Of note for this clonotype: One base away lies a much larger clone, so this may be a sequencing read error. J is TRBJ2-5 and V is TRBV7-9; the D gene is possibly TRBD2 (6 bases). This CDR3 comprises 13 residues. Germline-derived CDR1 and CDR2 are SEHNR and FQNEAQ (reference sequence). The ends were cut back, 8 bases at V and 5 bases at J, with 15 bases in the middle. CDR3 coding DNA: TGTGCCAGCGGTCTAGCTAGCGCTGAGACCCAGTACTTC. Translated: CASGLASAETQYF.

This clonotype was recorded at least ten times. This chain links TRBV5-8 with TRBJ1-1, with D perhaps TRBD1 (6 bases). V lost 4 bases and J lost 1, with 14 bases in between. CDR1 is SGHTS, CDR2 YDEGEE, per germline. The CDR3 covers 15 residues. The CDR3: CASSHPDRPNTEAFF. CDR3 nucleotides: TGTGCCAGCAGCCACCCCGACAGGCCGAACACTGAAGCTTTCTTT.

This clonotype showed up just a few times. The gene calls are TRBV20-1 and TRBJ2-5, with TRBD1 identical over 11 bases. Germline V gives CDR1 DFQATT, CDR2 SNEGSKA (reference sequence). Germline trimming cut 2 bases from V and 1 base from J; bases unmatched to any gene: 6. The CDR3 has 16 amino acids. The CDR3 is CSARNPGQGGQETQYF. For the CDR3, the DNA is TGCAGTGCTAGAAACCCGGGACAGGGGGGCCAAGAGACCCAGTACTTC.

The sample holds a few counts of this clonotype. The chain recombines TRBV29-1 with TRBJ2-7; no firm D call. This CDR3 is 13 amino acids long. Per germline, CDR1 SQVTM and CDR2 ANQGSEA. With 4 bases removed from V and 2 bases from J, the gap between germline ends came to 12 bases. As DNA, the CDR3 is TGCAGCGTTGTAGGATCAGTGACCTACGAGCAGTACTTC. Translation: CSVVGSVTYEQYF.

This clonotype was observed at least ten times. V gene TRBV9 combines with J gene TRBJ2-5, with 9 bases that match TRBD1. After removal of 7 bases from V and 5 bases from J, the junction contained 15 bases not matched to a gene. Germline CDR1 is SGDLS and CDR2 is YYNGEE. The CDR3 extends over 16 amino acids. The CDR3, as DNA: TGTGCCAGCCCCCCGGGACAGGGAGCAAGACGGGAGACCCAGTACTTC. It codes for CASPPGQGARRETQYF. Full variable domain (rest looked up from reference TRBV9 and TRBJ2-5): DSGVTQTPKHLITATGQRVTLRCSPRSGDLSVYWYQQSLDQGLQFLIQYYNGEERAKGNILERFSAQQFPDLHSELNLSSLELGDSALYFCASPPGQGARRETQYFGPGTRLLVL.

This clonotype was detected ten times or more. The chain employs TRBV6-5 and TRBJ2-1, with D tentatively TRBD2 (6 bases). V dropped 2 bases and J dropped 7 bases, with 15 bases sitting between them. CDR1 and CDR2 from the germline V gene are MNHEY and SVGAGI. This CDR3 has 15 residues. The CDR3 DNA is TGTGCCAGCAGTTACCAACGACTAGGGCATAATGAGCAGTTCTTC. It encodes CASSYQRLGHNEQFF.

This chain uses TRBV2 with TRBJ1-1; D is possibly TRBD1 (5 bases). The CDR3 has 13 amino acids. In germline, CDR1 is SNHLY, CDR2 FYNNEI. The germline V and J ends were trimmed by 7 bases and 2 bases, with 11 bases remaining between them. Here the CDR3 DNA reads TGTGCCAGCATAAAGACAGTTAACACTGAAGCTTTCTTT. As protein: CASIKTVNTEAFF.